This T cell receptor beta chain was documented in a study of Tregs in tolerant kidney transplant recipients. The wider study: Recipients received nonmyeloablative bone marrow transplants from related graft donors, with transient mixed chimerism. Regarding the study as a whole: Donor-specific Treg expansion exceeded global Treg expansion in tolerant patients, suggesting antigen drive. For some patients, primers changed over time, blocking nucleotide-level comparison. Biological reproducibility was not directly addressed in this study.

Method: immunoSEQ multiplex PCR; TCRdb's copy keeps in-frame clones and lacks some. In the table there are tens of thousands of clones, roughly nine tenths of which are singletons. CDR1 is MDHEN, CDR2 SYDVKM, per germline. Trimming removed 8 bases from V and 1 base from J, with 17 bases in between. This CDR3 is 15 amino acids long. Comment on this clone: Its antigen is not known.

The input for sequencing was CD4+ T cells from blood, taken before the transplant. The chain links TRBV28 to TRBJ1-1, with a tentative D call TRBD1 (6 bases). The TCR sequence derives from a human donor who received a combined kidney and bone marrow transplant. In nucleotides, the CDR3 is TGTGCCAGCTCTGAGGGGGGGGCGGGGAACACTGAAGCTTTCTTT. This codes for CASSEGGAGNTEAFF.